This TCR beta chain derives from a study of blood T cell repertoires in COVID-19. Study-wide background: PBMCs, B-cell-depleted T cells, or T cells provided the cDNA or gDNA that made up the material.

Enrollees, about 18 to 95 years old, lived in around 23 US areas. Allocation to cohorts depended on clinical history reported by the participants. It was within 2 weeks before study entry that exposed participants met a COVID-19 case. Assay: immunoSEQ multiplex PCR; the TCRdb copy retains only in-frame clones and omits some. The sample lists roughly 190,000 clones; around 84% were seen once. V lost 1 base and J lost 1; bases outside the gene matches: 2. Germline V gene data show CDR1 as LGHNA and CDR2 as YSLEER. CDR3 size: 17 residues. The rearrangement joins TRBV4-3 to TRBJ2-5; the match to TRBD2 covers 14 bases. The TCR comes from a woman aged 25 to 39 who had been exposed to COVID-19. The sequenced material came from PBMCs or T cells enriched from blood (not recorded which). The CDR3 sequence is CASSQGLAGGIQETQYF. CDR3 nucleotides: TGCGCCAGCAGCCAAGGACTAGCGGGGGGGATCCAAGAGACCCAGTACTTC.